Sequencing of this T cell receptor beta chain was carried out in a study of blood T cells in healthy people across ages. This CDR3 comprises 13 residues. Per germline, CDR1 SGHTA and CDR2 FQGNSA. Trimming pared 3 bases from V and 7 bases from J, leaving 12 bases between. Only a few counts were recorded for this clonotype. Its antigen is not known. The second PCR ran roughly 6 to 11 cycles with a sample-barcoded 5' primer and J-beta primers. Unique molecular identifiers of 12 random nucleotides labeled each cDNA. MiXCR, run by TCRdb on the 5' RACE reads, gives a single entry per CDR3 protein. The sample has around 1,800,000 distinct CDR3 sequences, roughly two fifths seen once. Study observations and caveats: Researchers judged that diversity estimates from one million T cells fell short of true values.

The V call is TRBV7-2, the J call TRBJ1-2, with unresolved D. The receptor's source is a human donor in good health. The sample was blood. In DNA, the CDR3 is TGTGCCAGCAGCTTTCGGGGAATCCCTGGCTACACCTTC. This gives the protein CASSFRGIPGYTF.